The 24 T cell receptor beta chains below were found in one sample sequenced in a study of shared clonotypes between healthy human individuals. Sequenced by immunoSEQ multiplex PCR; TCRdb stores in-frame clones only, minus some. The sample carries 600,000 to 800,000 clones, approximately 72% recorded once. Sequenced material: memory CD4+ T cells sorted from blood. Noted subset: CD45RA-negative fraction. These receptors were taken from a woman in her 30s in good health.

This clone was counted between two and nine times. V is TRBV29-1 and J is TRBJ1-1, with D maybe TRBD1 (6 bases). The CDR3 runs 13 residues. Trimming cost V 5 bases and J 5 bases, with 15 bases left between them. The germline V gene has CDR1 SQVTM and CDR2 ANQGSEA. The CDR3 sequence is CSVQGLRVTEAFF. The CDR3 region has the DNA TGCAGCGTTCAGGGGTTAAGGGTGACTGAAGCTTTCTTT.

The rearrangement uses TRBV5-5 and TRBJ2-7; 9 bases map to TRBD1. With 4 bases clipped from V and 3 bases from J, the junction kept 5 bases outside the gene matches. CDR1 is SGHKS, CDR2 YYEKEE, per germline (reference sequence). This CDR3 comprises 14 residues. In DNA, the CDR3 is TGTGCCAGCAGCGGGGGACAGGGTTTCTACGAGCAGTACTTC. This sequence encodes CASSGGQGFYEQYF.

The chain combines TRBV7-5 with TRBJ2-7; the table's D call of TRBD1 was not tested on the DNA. TRBV7-5 is shown as a pseudogene. The CDR3 totals 13 residues. The CDR3, as DNA: TGTGTCAGAAGCGCTCACAGATCTCGGGAGCAGTACTTC. Protein: CVRSAHRSREQYF.

The rearrangement uses TRBV6-5 and TRBJ2-7; D unresolved. Germline loops: CDR1 MNHEY, CDR2 SVGAGI. The CDR3 contains 12 residues. Trimming removed 2 bases at V and 7 bases at J, with 9 bases between. CDR3 residues: CASSYRVREQYF. CDR3 DNA: TGTGCCAGCAGTTACAGGGTGAGGGAGCAGTACTTC.

The chain recombines TRBV28 with TRBJ2-3; D remains unclear. Trimming took off 6 bases at V and 2 bases at J, with 6 bases between the two ends. Per germline, CDR1 MDHEN and CDR2 SYDVKM. CDR3 length equals 12 residues. CDR3 residues: CASRTFTDTQYF. CDR3 bases: TGTGCCAGCAGGACCTTCACAGATACGCAGTATTTT.

The chain has TRBV18 and TRBJ2-1; maybe TRBD1 (6 bases). Germline V gene sequence: CDR1 KGHSH, CDR2 LQKENI. CDR3 length equals 12 residues. V was trimmed by 5 bases and J by 10 bases, leaving 12 bases between them. The CDR3 sequence is CASSSSGQEQFF. For the CDR3, the DNA is TGTGCCAGCTCATCCAGTGGACAGGAGCAGTTCTTC.

The rearrangement links TRBV30 to TRBJ1-3; no clear D. Trimming removed 0 bases from V and 0 bases from J, with 9 bases in between. The CDR3 totals 15 residues. Germline loops: CDR1 GTSNPN, CDR2 SVGIG (reference sequence). CDR3 nucleotide sequence: TGTGCCTGGAGTGTGGGGATAGGCTCTGGAAACACCATATATTTT. It translates to CAWSVGIGSGNTIYF.

The chain uses TRBV29-1 and TRBJ2-1, with 10 positions matching TRBD2. After removal of 3 bases from V and 9 bases from J, the junction contained 5 bases not matched to a gene. The CDR3 has 13 amino acids. The germline V gene encodes CDR1 SQVTM and CDR2 ANQGSEA. CDR3 nucleotides: TGCAGCGTTGAGATAGCGGGAGGTGGTGAGCAGTTCTTC. Its translation is CSVEIAGGGEQFF.

As concerns this clone: This sample includes further DNA sequences coding for the same CDR3. This chain joins TRBV18 and TRBJ1-3; a possible D gene is TRBD1 (5 bases). V lost 0 bases, J lost 5 bases, and 8 bases lay in between. The CDR3 contains 14 residues. Germline CDR1 is KGHSH and CDR2 is LQKENI. The CDR3 sequence is CASSPPGQRNTIYF. As DNA, the CDR3 is TGTGCCAGCTCACCACCGGGGCAGCGAAACACCATATATTTT.

The rearrangement links TRBV19 to TRBJ1-4; 7 bases line up with TRBD1. The CDR3 runs to 15 residues. Per the germline V gene, CDR1 is LNHDA and CDR2 is SQIVND (reference sequence). V lost 3 bases and J lost 8; bases outside the gene matches: 9. This CDR3 is CASSMARQGVEKLFF. The DNA for the CDR3 is TGTGCCAGTAGTATGGCGAGACAGGGTGTGGAAAAACTGTTTTTT. Drawing the rest from reference TRBV19 and TRBJ1-4, the complete variable domain is DGGITQSPKYLFRKEGQNVTLSCEQNLNHDAMYWYRQDPGQGLRLIYYSQIVNDFQKGDIAEGYSVSREKKESFPLTVTSAQKNPTAFYLCASSMARQGVEKLFFGSGTQLSVL.

CDR3 region: CASSMDRAYGYTF. The CDR3 DNA reads as TGTGCCAGCTCGATGGACAGGGCCTATGGCTACACCTTC. The V gene is TRBV5-4, the J gene TRBJ1-2; 8 nucleotides agree with TRBD1. This CDR3 is built from 13 residues. Trimming took 7 bases from V and 4 from J; bases not matched to a gene: 6. CDR1 is SGHNT, CDR2 YYREEE, per germline (reference sequence).

V and J are TRBV10-1 and TRBJ2-2, with 9 bases that match TRBD2. Germline V gene lookup returns CDR1 WNHNN and CDR2 SYGVQD (reference sequence). J gave up 2 bases and V 4 bases, and 5 bases lay outside the gene matches. This CDR3 spans 16 amino acids. CDR3 nucleotide sequence: TGCGCCAGCAGTGTAACAGCGGGAGGTAACACCGGGGAGCTGTTTTTT. It is translated as CASSVTAGGNTGELFF.

Many counts were recorded for this clone. This CDR3 reads CASSLGGTSSYNEQFF. The CDR3 DNA sequence: TGTGCCAGCAGTTTGGGAGGGACTAGCAGTTACAATGAGCAGTTCTTC. The rearrangement links TRBV28 to TRBJ2-1; TRBD2 agrees at 9 bases. This CDR3 contains 16 residues. The V gene's germline CDR1 is MDHEN and CDR2 SYDVKM. V gave up 3 bases and J gave up 4 bases; unmatched junction bases: 7.

The table lists this clone with a count of one. This chain connects TRBV19 to TRBJ2-7; D perhaps matches TRBD1 (5 bases). CDR1 and CDR2 from the germline V gene are LNHDA and SQIVND (reference sequence). The CDR3 consists of 14 residues. The V gene lost 3 bases and the J gene lost 0 bases, with 9 bases spanning the gap. CDR3 bases: TGTGCCAGTAGTATCGACAGATACTCCTACGAGCAGTACTTC. This encodes CASSIDRYSYEQYF.

The gene calls are TRBV4-1 and TRBJ2-7; D call uncertain. Trimming pared 0 bases from V and 8 bases from J, leaving 8 bases between. The CDR3 is made up of 12 amino acids. The germline CDR1 and CDR2 sequences are MGHRA and YSYEKL. The CDR3 coding sequence is TGCGCCAGCAGCCAAGATTTCACGAAGCAGTACTTC. Translation gives CASSQDFTKQYF.

The chain joins TRBV2 to TRBJ1-1, with no clear D. Deletions cut 4 bases from V and 4 bases from J, with 10 bases between. This CDR3 has 13 amino acids. In germline, CDR1 is SNHLY, CDR2 FYNNEI. DNA of the CDR3: TGTGCCAGCAGTGTTGAGACACGCACTGAAGCTTTCTTT. The encoded protein is CASSVETRTEAFF.

This clone has only a few counts. CDR3 protein: CAWSYRDRVTGELFF. CDR3 nucleotides: TGTGCCTGGAGTTACCGGGACAGGGTGACCGGGGAGCTGTTTTTT. V and J are TRBV30 and TRBJ2-2; 9 bases map to TRBD1. CDR1 and CDR2 (germline): GTSNPN, SVGIG (reference sequence). There are 15 residues in the CDR3. J gave up 5 bases and V 2 bases, and 6 bases lay outside the gene matches.

V is TRBV7-3 and J is TRBJ2-7; TRBD2 might be the D (6 bases). Germline V gene lookup returns CDR1 SGHTA and CDR2 FQGTGA. The V gene lost 6 bases and the J gene lost 3 bases, with 12 bases spanning the gap. This CDR3 is built from 13 residues. The CDR3 reads CASRELEGYEQYF. In DNA, the CDR3 is TGTGCCAGCAGGGAATTGGAGGGCTACGAGCAGTACTTC. The whole variable domain, remainder taken from reference TRBV7-3 and TRBJ2-7, is GAGVSQTPSNKVTEKGKYVELRCDPISGHTALYWYRQSLGQGPEFLIYFQGTGAADDSGLPNDRFFAVRPEGSVSTLKIQRTERGDSAVYLCASRELEGYEQYFGPGTRLTVT.

V gene TRBV18 combines with J gene TRBJ2-6; 12 nucleotides agree with TRBD2. Germline values: CDR1 KGHSH, CDR2 LQKENI. The CDR3 has 17 amino acids. Trimming at V came to 6 bases and at J to 0 bases, leaving 3 bases not matched to a gene. CDR3 nucleotide sequence: TGTGCCAGCTCGGTGACTAGCGGGAGCTCTGGGGCCAACGTCCTGACTTTC. Translation gives CASSVTSGSSGANVLTF.

The chain has TRBV4-1 and TRBJ2-1, with 11 bases fitting TRBD2. From germline, CDR1 is MGHRA and CDR2 YSYEKL. The V gene end was trimmed by 2 bases and the J gene end by 9 bases; junction bases not matched to a gene: 12. This CDR3 is 17 amino acids long. The CDR3 here is CASSQPGTSGGLGEQFF. The CDR3 DNA sequence: TGCGCCAGCAGCCAACCTGGGACTAGCGGAGGGTTAGGTGAGCAGTTCTTC.

This clone came up once. The V gene is TRBV6-1, the J gene TRBJ1-4, with D perhaps matching TRBD1 (6 bases). This CDR3 contains 13 residues. The germline V gene has CDR1 MNHNS and CDR2 SASEGT. V was trimmed by 7 bases and J by 5 bases, leaving 11 bases between them. For the CDR3, the DNA is TGTGCCAGCAAGGGGGGTGGAAATGAAAAACTGTTTTTT. It specifies CASKGGGNEKLFF.

Concerning this clone: A much larger clone lies a single base off, so this may be a read error. The same CDR3 can be traced to other DNA sequences in this sample. The V and J genes are TRBV15 and TRBJ2-7; 9 bases fit TRBD2. The germline V gene has CDR1 LNHNV and CDR2 YYDKDF (reference sequence). CDR3 size: 16 residues. After removal of 0 bases from V and 4 bases from J, the junction contained 7 bases not matched to a gene. The DNA of the CDR3 is TGTGCCACCAGCAGAGATTTAGCGGGAGTTTGGTACGAGCAGTACTTC. This sequence encodes CATSRDLAGVWYEQYF.

The V gene is TRBV10-2, the J gene TRBJ1-2, with D unclear. This CDR3 region has 14 residues. The V end was cut by 4 bases, the J end by 8 bases, with 17 bases between. Germline values: CDR1 WSHSY, CDR2 SAAADI. The CDR3 DNA follows: TGCGCCAGCAGTGTCCTGGCGGCCGGGGAAGGCTACACCTTC. This translates into CASSVLAAGEGYTF.

The chain couples TRBV7-9 to TRBJ1-3; no firm D call. Looked up from germline, CDR1 is SEHNR and CDR2 is FQNEAQ (reference sequence). CDR3 size: 14 residues. V was cut by 2 bases and J by 1 base, with 6 bases left in between. CDR3 protein: CASSLLQSGNTIYF. Here the CDR3 DNA reads TGTGCCAGCAGCTTACTTCAGTCTGGAAACACCATATATTTT.